This T cell receptor (beta chain) originates from a study of blood T cell repertoires in COVID-19. In the study overall: Samples taken during acute and convalescent COVID-19 were collected in the United States, Italy and Spain. Nucleic acid was either cDNA or gDNA, and it came from T cells, B-cell-depleted T cells, or PBMCs.

There are 15 residues in the CDR3. Per the original methods: By means of reference gene primer amplification, nucleated cell counts were estimated. Using immunoSEQ multiplex PCR, the repertoire was profiled, and TCRdb retains in-frame clones only, with some absent. The DNA was the basis for D and trimming; V, J and clone size are from that table. This sample has 200,000 to 300,000 clones, with 84% found just once. The clonotype was recovered from a human donor in a cohort sampled during active COVID-19. The chain combines TRBV12-2 with TRBJ1-5. TRBV12-2 is labeled a pseudogene. The sample consisted of peripheral blood. CDR3 sequence: CASRFLEGWNQPQHF. Here the CDR3 DNA reads TGTGCAAGTCGCTTCCTAGAGGGTTGGAATCAGCCCCAGCATTTT.